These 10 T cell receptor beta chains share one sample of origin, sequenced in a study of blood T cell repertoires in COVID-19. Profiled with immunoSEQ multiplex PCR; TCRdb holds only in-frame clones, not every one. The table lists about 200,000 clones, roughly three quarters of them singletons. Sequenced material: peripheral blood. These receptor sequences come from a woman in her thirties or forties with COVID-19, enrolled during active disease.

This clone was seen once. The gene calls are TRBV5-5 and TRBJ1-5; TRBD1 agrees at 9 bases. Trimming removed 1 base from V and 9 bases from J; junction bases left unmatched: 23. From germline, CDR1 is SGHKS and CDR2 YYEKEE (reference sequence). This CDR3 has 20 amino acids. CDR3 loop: CASSLKVVKGAGQGIWPQHF. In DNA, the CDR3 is TGTGCCAGCAGCTTGAAGGTTGTTAAAGGGGCCGGACAGGGGATATGGCCCCAGCATTTT. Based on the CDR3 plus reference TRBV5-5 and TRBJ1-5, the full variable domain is DAGVTQSPTHLIKTRGQQVTLRCSPISGHKSVSWYQQVLGQGPQFIFQYYEKEERGRGNFPDRFSARQFPNYSSELNVNALLLGDSALYLCASSLKVVKGAGQGIWPQHFGDGTRLSIL.

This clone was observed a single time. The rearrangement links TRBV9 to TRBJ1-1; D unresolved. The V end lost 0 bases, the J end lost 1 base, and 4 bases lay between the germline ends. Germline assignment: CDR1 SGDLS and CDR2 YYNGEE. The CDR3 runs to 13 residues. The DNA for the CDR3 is TGTGCCAGCAGCGTAGCTCCGAACACTGAAGCTTTCTTT. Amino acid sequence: CASSVAPNTEAFF.

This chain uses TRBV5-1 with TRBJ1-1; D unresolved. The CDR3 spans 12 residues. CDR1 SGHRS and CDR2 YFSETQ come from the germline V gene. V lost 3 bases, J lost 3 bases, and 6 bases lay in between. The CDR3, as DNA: TGCGCCAGCAGCTCGGAGGACACTGAAGCTTTCTTT. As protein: CASSSEDTEAFF.

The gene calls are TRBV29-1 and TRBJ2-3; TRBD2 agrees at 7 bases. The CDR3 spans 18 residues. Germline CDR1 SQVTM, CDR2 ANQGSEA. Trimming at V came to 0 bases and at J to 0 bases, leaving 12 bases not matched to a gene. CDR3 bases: TGCAGCGTTGAAGATAGTGGGCGGGAGAAGGGGAGCACAGATACGCAGTATTTT. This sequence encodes CSVEDSGREKGSTDTQYF.

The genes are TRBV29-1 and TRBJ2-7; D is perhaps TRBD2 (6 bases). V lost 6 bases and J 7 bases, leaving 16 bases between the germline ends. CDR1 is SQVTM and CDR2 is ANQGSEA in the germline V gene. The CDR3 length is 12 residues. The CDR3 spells CSVRAAGWEQYF. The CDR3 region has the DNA TGCAGCGTCCGGGCTGCGGGGTGGGAGCAGTACTTC.

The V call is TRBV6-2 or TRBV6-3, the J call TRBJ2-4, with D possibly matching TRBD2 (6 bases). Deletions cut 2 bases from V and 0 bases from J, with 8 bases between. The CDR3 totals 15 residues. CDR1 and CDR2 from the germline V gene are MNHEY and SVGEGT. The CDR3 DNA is TGTGCCAGCAGTTACGCAGCGGGAGCCAAAAACATTCAGTACTTC. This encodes CASSYAAGAKNIQYF.

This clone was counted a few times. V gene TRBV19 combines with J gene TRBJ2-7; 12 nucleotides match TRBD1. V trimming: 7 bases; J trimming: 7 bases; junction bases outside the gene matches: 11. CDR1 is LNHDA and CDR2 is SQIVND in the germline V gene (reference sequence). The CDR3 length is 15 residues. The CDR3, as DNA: TGTGCCAGTACCCTGGGGGGACAGGGGGCCGGAGAGCAGTACTTC. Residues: CASTLGGQGAGEQYF.

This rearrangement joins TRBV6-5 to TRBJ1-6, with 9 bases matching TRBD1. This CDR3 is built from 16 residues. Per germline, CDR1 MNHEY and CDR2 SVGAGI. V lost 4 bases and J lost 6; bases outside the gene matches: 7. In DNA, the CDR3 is TGTGCCAGCAGTTCCCGGACAGGGGTCATTAATTCACCCCTCCACTTT. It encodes CASSSRTGVINSPLHF.

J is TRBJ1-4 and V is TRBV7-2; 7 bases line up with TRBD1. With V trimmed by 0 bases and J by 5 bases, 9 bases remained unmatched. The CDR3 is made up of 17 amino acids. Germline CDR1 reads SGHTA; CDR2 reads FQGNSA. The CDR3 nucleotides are TGTGCCAGCAGCTTAGCTTGGGACAGAACGCCCAATGAAAAACTGTTTTTT. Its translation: CASSLAWDRTPNEKLFF. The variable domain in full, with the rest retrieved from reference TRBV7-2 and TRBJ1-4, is GAGVSQSPSNKVTEKGKDVELRCDPISGHTALYWYRQSLGQGLEFLIYFQGNSAPDKSGLPSDRFSAERTGGSVSTLTIQRTQQEDSAVYLCASSLAWDRTPNEKLFFGSGTQLSVL.

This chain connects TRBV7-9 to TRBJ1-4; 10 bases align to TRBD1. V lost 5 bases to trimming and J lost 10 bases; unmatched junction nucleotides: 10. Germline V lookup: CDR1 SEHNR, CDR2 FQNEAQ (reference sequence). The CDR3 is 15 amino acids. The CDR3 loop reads CASSRGQGEPVKLFF. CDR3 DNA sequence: TGTGCCAGCAGCCGAGGACAGGGGGAGCCTGTAAAACTGTTTTTT.